This TCR beta chain was documented in a study of blood T cells in healthy people across ages (dated by TCRdb to about 2015). Turning to the overall study: In model experiments, roughly one uniquely barcoded TCR beta cDNA molecule per two T cells was captured by template switching. Using deep sequencing normalized with unique cDNA molecular identifiers, the study measured how TCR beta repertoire diversity changes with age. To avoid experimental bias, donors of different ages were spread randomly across the sequencing lanes. Using the same blood draw, the study looked at two additional independent replicas of 1 million unique cDNA reads for two donors, one aged 18 to 30 and the other aged 80 or older. The donors were split into four age groups: young (average around 17 years), middle-aged (nearly 40), aged (62) and long-lived (roughly 86). Results and caveats for the whole study, not just this receptor: Estimates of total diversity based on one million sequenced T cells were considered lower bounds and underestimates. Because donor CMV infection status was unknown, age-related changes in expanded clonotypes were potentially confounded. Bulk unsorted PBMC profiling prevented conclusive comparison of naive and antigen-experienced compartments. Compared with the aged group, the long-lived group had more naive CD4+ T cells, fewer expanded clones and increased TCR diversity, suggesting age selection. As age increased, observed TCR beta diversity per million T cells dropped in a roughly linear way, and a significant reduction was already evident by age approximately 40. A strong correlation was found between observed TCR beta diversity and the percentage of naive T cells measured by flow cytometry.

Library generation was performed with 5' RACE. The instrument given in TCRdb is Illumina HiSeq 2500. The second PCR ran for roughly 7 to 12 cycles and used a J-beta primer mix along with a sample-barcoded 5' primer. A unique molecular identifier was introduced onto each TCR beta cDNA molecule by a template-switch 5' adaptor carrying 12 random nucleotides. At least 2.5 million CDR3-containing paired-end reads were obtained from each sample. First-strand cDNA was synthesized from all RNA with the Mint cDNA synthesis kit, primed by a TRBC-specific oligonucleotide. After uracil-DNA glycosylase treatment, a first 18-cycle PCR used universal primers M1SS and BC2_uni_R on all cDNA. The authors' analysis ran thus. For normalization, 1 million high-quality reads were randomly selected from each sample, with every read carrying a distinct molecular identifier. Instead of being binned into consensus sequences, reads with shared molecular identifiers were discarded. CDR3 identification, clonotype clustering and error correction used MiTCR with a Q25 quality threshold and the strictest error-elimination algorithm. Lower-bound total TCR beta diversity was estimated with a nonparametric unseen species model using Euler transformation. TCRdb passed the public sequencing reads through fastp at Q25 and MiXCR, retaining productive beta sequences. Each CDR3 protein appears once, grouped with its most common genes and DNA. TCRdb's processing, not the authors', yielded these V and J calls. In this sample the table shows 700,000 to 800,000 distinct CDR3 sequences, about 40% of which occur a single time. The top ten clonotypes cover 20% to 25% of the sample.

The roughly 42 donors, aged about 6 to 100 years, were systemically healthy Caucasian individuals from Russia. Ten milliliters of peripheral blood were drawn from each donor into EDTA-treated Vacutainer tubes. Ficoll-Paque density-gradient centrifugation was used to isolate PBMCs, with at least 6 million obtained per sample. Total RNA, at least 6 micrograms per sample, was extracted from PBMCs with Trizol reagent. The percentages of naive CD45RAhigh/CD27high T cells were determined by flow cytometry on a PBMC aliquot from every donor. The CDR3 measures 14 amino acids from cysteine to phenylalanine. Only the CDR3 part of the read is kept: 42 bases, read in frame from the first base. According to the germline V gene (reference sequence), CDR1 reads DFQATT and CDR2 reads SNEGSKA. A single count supports this clonotype. The target of this receptor is not known. The sample holds no much larger clone one base away, and base qualities are not on file. One read yields weak evidence.

Sequenced input: blood. This TCR was recovered from a woman aged 55-69 years in good health. The receptor chain draws on TRBV20-1 and TRBJ2-7, with 8 central nucleotides matching TRBD1. The J call may be in error: the DNA end matches TRBJ2-5 better. In nucleotide form, the sequence is TGCAGTGCTAGGAGGGCAGGGGGCTTAGAGACCCAGTACTTC. This gives the protein CSARRAGGLETQYF.